This passage covers 7 T cell receptor beta chains from one sample sequenced in a study of T-cell reconstitution after alpha-beta-depleted transplantation in children. Library preparation (for TCRbeta) was performed with unique molecular identifiers. MiXCR was run by TCRdb on the PCR reads, yielding one entry per CDR3 protein. The repertoire includes some 600,000 distinct CDR3 sequences, 16% of them detected once, and about 1.1% sits in the top ten. This specimen was PBMCs from the stem cell graft donor, taken from the stem cell graft. The receptor set was obtained from a human donor who donated a stem cell graft to a child with acute myeloid leukemia.

The chain uses TRBV4-1 and TRBJ2-7; 9 bases match TRBD2. J gave up 4 bases and V 3 bases, and 4 bases lay outside the gene matches. The length of the CDR3 is 14 residues. The germline CDR1 and CDR2 sequences are MGHRA and YSYEKL. CDR3 region: CASSQQTSGYEQYF. CDR3 in DNA: TGCGCCAGCAGCCAGCAGACTAGCGGATACGAGCAGTACTTC.

In this sample, this clonotype turned up many times. The chain uses TRBV6-1 and TRBJ1-1; D unclear. The V end lost 6 bases, the J end lost 4 bases, and 12 bases lay between the germline ends. CDR1 is MNHNS, CDR2 SASEGT, per germline. CDR3 length: 13 amino acids. In DNA form, the CDR3 reads TGTGCCAGCAGGTCAGGAGGACGCACTGAAGCTTTCTTT. Its translation: CASRSGGRTEAFF.

This rearrangement joins TRBV20-1 to TRBJ2-5; TRBD2 agrees at 13 bases. V lost 3 bases and J lost 1; bases outside the gene matches: 8. The CDR3 loop spans 17 amino acids. Germline V gives CDR1 DFQATT, CDR2 SNEGSKA (reference sequence). The CDR3 reads CSASPLGLAGAQETQYF. In DNA, the CDR3 is TGCAGTGCTAGCCCGCTAGGACTAGCGGGGGCCCAAGAGACCCAGTACTTC.

Many counts were recorded for this clonotype. The CDR3 reads CSARGKSAETQYF. The CDR3 nucleotides are TGCAGTGCTAGGGGGAAGTCAGCCGAGACCCAGTACTTC. The chain combines TRBV20-1 with TRBJ2-5; D is unclear. Trimming stripped 3 bases from V and 5 bases from J, with 13 bases between. The CDR3 runs to 13 residues. Germline loops: CDR1 DFQATT, CDR2 SNEGSKA (reference sequence).

This clonotype appeared many times. The J gene is TRBJ1-5, the V gene TRBV20-1; TRBD1 matches 8 bases. The V and J ends lost 2 bases and 7 bases, in that order; junction bases with no gene match: 7. This CDR3 contains 14 residues. CDR1 is DFQATT and CDR2 is SNEGSKA in the germline V gene (reference sequence). CDR3 DNA: TGCAGTGCTAGACCGGGGACAGGACGGCAGCCCCAGCATTTT. Translation gives CSARPGTGRQPQHF.

A few counts support this clonotype. The V gene is TRBV29-1, the J gene TRBJ2-7, with TRBD2 as a possible D gene (5 bases). The CDR3 is 14 amino acids. Looked up from germline, CDR1 is SQVTM and CDR2 is ANQGSEA. Trimming removed 0 bases at V and 2 bases at J, with 11 bases between. CDR3 nucleotides: TGCAGCGTTGAAGATCAAGGGAGTACCTACGAGCAGTACTTC. Residues: CSVEDQGSTYEQYF.

This clonotype occurred many times. The rearrangement joins TRBV6-5 to TRBJ1-6, with TRBD1 identical over 9 bases. The CDR3 loop spans 16 amino acids. The germline V gene has CDR1 MNHEY and CDR2 SVGAGI. The V and J ends lost 3 bases and 7 bases, in that order; junction bases with no gene match: 7. Here the CDR3 DNA reads TGTGCCAGCAGTTATTTGGGGACAGGGACGAATTCACCCCTCCACTTT. Protein sequence: CASSYLGTGTNSPLHF.